One sample yielded the 31 T cell receptor beta chains listed below, sequenced in a study of blood T cell repertoires in COVID-19. Libraries were prepared by immunoSEQ multiplex PCR; TCRdb keeps only in-frame clonotypes and omits some of them. The sample has about 70,000 clones, 88% seen once; the top ten hold around 1.5%. Sequencing was done on a sample of peripheral blood. The receptors derive from a human donor in a cohort sampled during active COVID-19.

The chain is built from TRBV6-5 and TRBJ1-5; D is ambiguous. The V gene lost 7 bases and the J gene lost 0 bases, with 10 bases spanning the gap. CDR3 length: 14 residues. The germline CDR1 and CDR2 sequences are MNHEY and SVGAGI. CDR3 region: CASMAGNSNQPQHF. CDR3 bases: TGTGCCAGCATGGCGGGCAATAGCAATCAGCCCCAGCATTTT.

This clone occurred once. The chain has TRBV5-6 and TRBJ2-3, with 8 bases fitting TRBD2. CDR1 SGHDT and CDR2 YYEEEE come from the germline V gene. The V segment lost 0 bases and the J segment 3 bases; nucleotides outside the gene matches: 6. This CDR3 has 16 residues. For the CDR3, the DNA is TGTGCCAGCAGCTTGGAAACGGGAGGGCCTACAGATACGCAGTATTTT. Translation: CASSLETGGPTDTQYF.

The J gene is TRBJ1-3, the V gene TRBV7-2; tentative D call: TRBD1 (5 bases). The germline V and J ends were trimmed by 2 bases and 1 base, with 9 bases remaining between them. CDR1 is SGHTA, CDR2 FQGNSA, per germline. The CDR3 contains 15 residues. The CDR3 nucleotides read TGTGCCAGCAGCTTAACCAGGGCTTCTGGAAACACCATATATTTT. Amino acids: CASSLTRASGNTIYF.

This clone showed up just once. This sample also contains other DNA sequences that code for the same CDR3. The chain couples TRBV5-1 to TRBJ2-1; no firm D call. CDR3 length: 11 residues. The ends were cut back, 0 bases at V and 7 bases at J, with 2 bases in the middle. Looked up from germline, CDR1 is SGHRS and CDR2 is YFSETQ. Here the CDR3 DNA reads TGCGCCAGCAGCTTGGCGAATGAGCAGTTCTTC. This encodes CASSLANEQFF.

This chain links TRBV5-6 with TRBJ2-7; D is ambiguous. V was pared by 4 bases and J by 4 bases, with 6 bases between. Germline assignment: CDR1 SGHDT and CDR2 YYEEEE. The CDR3 runs to 11 residues. The CDR3 region is CASSIQYEQYV. Written as DNA, the CDR3 is TGTGCCAGCAGCATACAATACGAGCAGTACGTC.

This clone occurred once. This chain connects TRBV5-1 to TRBJ1-2, with TRBD1 identical over 10 bases. CDR1 is SGHRS and CDR2 is YFSETQ in the germline V gene. This CDR3 is built from 15 residues. Trimming cost V 4 bases and J 3 bases; bases outside gene matches: 6. The CDR3 DNA reads as TGCGCCAGCAGCCTGACAGGGGGCAGGGACTATGGCTACACCTTC. Protein sequence: CASSLTGGRDYGYTF.

This rearrangement joins TRBV28 to TRBJ2-7; 8 bases agree with TRBD2. Germline V gene data show CDR1 as MDHEN and CDR2 as SYDVKM. The CDR3 totals 13 residues. V gave up 1 base and J gave up 7 bases; unmatched junction bases: 3. As DNA, the CDR3 is TGTGCCAGCAGTTTATACGGGGGGGGTGAGCAGTACTTC. Translating gives CASSLYGGGEQYF.

The V gene is TRBV3-1 (or the pseudogene TRBV3-2), the J gene TRBJ2-1; no clear D gene. This CDR3 has 14 amino acids. Trimming shortened V by 4 bases and J by 0 bases, and 7 bases separated the two germline ends. Germline V lookup: CDR1 LGHDT, CDR2 YNNKEL (reference sequence). The CDR3 DNA is TGTGCCAGCAGCCCGCTTAGCTCCTACAATGAGCAGTTCTTC. Protein sequence: CASSPLSSYNEQFF.

This clone has just a few counts. The chain employs TRBV7-2 and TRBJ1-2; D is undetermined. V lost 1 base and J 4 bases, leaving 10 bases between the germline ends. CDR1 SGHTA and CDR2 FQGNSA come from the germline V gene. This CDR3 region has 14 residues. The CDR3 DNA follows: TGTGCCAGCAGCTTAGGGCGCGGTACCTATGGCTACACCTTC. Translated, it gives CASSLGRGTYGYTF.

The chain combines TRBV14 with TRBJ2-1, with 8 bases fitting TRBD2. V shed 6 bases, J shed 8 bases, and the junction held 9 bases outside the gene matches. The CDR3 sequence is 14 residues long. Looked up from germline, CDR1 is SGHDN and CDR2 is FVKESK. The CDR3 DNA reads as TGTGCCAGCAGGCAGACGGGAGGGCCGGATGAGCAGTTCTTC. This sequence encodes CASRQTGGPDEQFF.

This chain links TRBV5-1 with TRBJ2-2; D unclear. Trimming left V 4 bases short and J 6 bases short, with 7 bases between. Germline V gives CDR1 SGHRS, CDR2 YFSETQ. The CDR3 runs to 12 residues. The CDR3 DNA follows: TGCGCCAGCAGCCCAACAGCCGGGGAGCTGTTTTTT. Translating it yields CASSPTAGELFF.

This rearrangement joins TRBV29-1 to TRBJ1-1, with 7 bases matching TRBD1. V shed 6 bases and J 1 base; nucleotides not matched to a gene: 5. Germline V CDR1 and CDR2: SQVTM, ANQGSEA. There are 13 residues in the CDR3. In nucleotides, the CDR3 is TGCAGCGTGCTGGGACAGACGAACACTGAAGCTTTCTTT. It specifies CSVLGQTNTEAFF.

The V call is TRBV7-9, the J call TRBJ1-2; D gene unclear. V lost 6 bases and J 4 bases, leaving 21 bases between the germline ends. This CDR3 contains 16 residues. The germline V gene has CDR1 SEHNR and CDR2 FQNEAQ (reference sequence). The CDR3 loop is CASRTPRLEGSYGYTF. CDR3 DNA sequence: TGTGCCAGCAGAACACCCCGATTGGAAGGGAGCTATGGCTACACCTTC.

This chain uses TRBV11-3 with TRBJ2-5; D might be TRBD1 (5 bases). This CDR3 spans 14 amino acids. From germline, CDR1 is SGHNT and CDR2 YENEEA. Between the trimmed V and J ends, which lost 5 bases and 7 bases, there was a span of 17 bases. The CDR3 loop is CASSDDQGIGTQYF. DNA for the CDR3: TGTGCCAGCAGCGATGACCAGGGAATCGGGACCCAGTACTTC.

The chain combines TRBV27 with TRBJ2-7; the D gene is possibly TRBD1 (5 bases). CDR1 is MNHEY and CDR2 is SMNVEV in the germline V gene (reference sequence). V shed 3 bases and J shed 11 bases, with 11 bases lying between them. This CDR3 has 11 amino acids. The CDR3, as DNA: TGTGCCAGCAGTTTGGACAAGGGGAAGTACTTC. It encodes CASSLDKGKYF.

The chain couples TRBV20-1 to TRBJ2-5; 7 bases are shared with TRBD2. From germline, CDR1 is DFQATT and CDR2 SNEGSKA (reference sequence). With 6 bases clipped from V and 5 bases from J, the junction kept 3 bases outside the gene matches. The CDR3 loop spans 11 amino acids. The CDR3 DNA sequence: TGCAGTGCCTACGGGAGGGAGACCCAGTACTTC. Translation: CSAYGRETQYF.

The chain is built from TRBV29-1 and TRBJ1-6; TRBD1 agrees at 9 bases. V shed 5 bases and J 10 bases; nucleotides not matched to a gene: 6. The CDR3 totals 13 residues. Germline V CDR1 and CDR2: SQVTM, ANQGSEA. CDR3 in amino acids: CSVSDRGGSPLHF. In nucleotides, the CDR3 is TGCAGCGTTTCGGACAGGGGAGGGTCACCCCTCCACTTT. The whole variable domain, filled in from reference TRBV29-1 and TRBJ1-6, reads SAVISQKPSRDICQRGTSLTIQCQVDSQVTMMFWYRQQPGQSLTLIATANQGSEATYESGFVIDKFPISRPNLTFSTLTVSNMSPEDSSIYLCSVSDRGGSPLHFGNGTRLTVT.

The rearrangement uses TRBV6-5 and TRBJ1-3; D not resolved. Germline CDR1 is MNHEY and CDR2 is SVGAGI. Trimming removed 6 bases from V and 2 bases from J, with 5 bases in between. This CDR3 has 12 residues. CDR3 in DNA: TGTGCCAGCAGGGAGCCTGGAAACACCATATATTTT. Its protein product is CASREPGNTIYF.

The chain has TRBV19 and TRBJ2-1; 10 bases align to TRBD2. V lost 7 bases to trimming and J lost 0 bases; unmatched junction nucleotides: 15. The germline V gene has CDR1 LNHDA and CDR2 SQIVND (reference sequence). CDR3 size: 19 residues. CDR3: CASMAGGRLAGSSYNEQFF. Here the CDR3 DNA reads TGTGCCAGTATGGCCGGCGGACGACTAGCGGGCAGCTCCTACAATGAGCAGTTCTTC.

The chain recombines TRBV6-1 with TRBJ1-1; D is unclear. Trimming cost V 1 base and J 1 base, with 7 bases left between them. Germline loops: CDR1 MNHNS, CDR2 SASEGT. The length of the CDR3 is 14 residues. The CDR3 here is CASSEGAENTEAFF. CDR3 bases: TGTGCCAGCAGTGAAGGCGCGGAGAACACTGAAGCTTTCTTT.

V and J are TRBV7-2 and TRBJ1-1, with D possibly being TRBD1 (5 bases). Germline CDR1 and CDR2: SGHTA and FQGNSA. This CDR3 has 15 amino acids. The V end was cut by 0 bases, the J end by 2 bases, with 10 bases between. The CDR3: CASSLARGINTEAFF. In nucleotides, the CDR3 is TGTGCCAGCAGCTTAGCCCGGGGGATTAACACTGAAGCTTTCTTT.

The chain has TRBV5-1 and TRBJ2-7; perhaps TRBD1 as D (5 bases). The germline gives CDR1 SGHRS, CDR2 YFSETQ. This CDR3 region has 15 residues. V was cut by 0 bases and J by 3 bases, with 13 bases left in between. The DNA of the CDR3 is TGCGCCAGCAGCTTGGCCTATGACAGCATCTACGAGCAGTACGTC. Amino acid sequence: CASSLAYDSIYEQYV.

The chain uses TRBV25-1 and TRBJ2-3, with 7 bases that match TRBD2. Germline CDR1 MGHDK, CDR2 SYGVNS. This CDR3 comprises 14 residues. The V segment lost 10 bases and the J segment 4 bases; nucleotides outside the gene matches: 11. Here the CDR3 DNA reads TGTGCCACTCGTCCTGCGGGAGTGGCAGATACGCAGTATTTT. Amino acids: CATRPAGVADTQYF.

The chain has TRBV19 and TRBJ1-5, with TRBD1 identical over 7 bases. This CDR3 comprises 14 residues. In germline, CDR1 is LNHDA, CDR2 SQIVND (reference sequence). Trimming at V came to 3 bases and at J to 7 bases, leaving 6 bases not matched to a gene. Here the CDR3 DNA reads TGTGCCAGTAGTATTCCTGGACAGGACCAGCCCCAGCATTTT. Residues: CASSIPGQDQPQHF.

This chain links TRBV10-3 with TRBJ2-3; 7 bases are shared with TRBD2. Germline V gene lookup returns CDR1 ENHRY and CDR2 SYGVKD. Unmatched junction bases numbered 12, after V lost 1 base and J lost 5 bases. This CDR3 has 17 residues. Here the CDR3 reads CAISEWGSGRDEDTQYF. Written as DNA, the CDR3 is TGTGCCATCAGTGAGTGGGGGTCGGGGAGGGATGAAGATACGCAGTATTTT.

The chain employs TRBV6-4 and TRBJ2-5, with 7 bases aligning to TRBD2. Germline loops: CDR1 MRHNA, CDR2 SNTAGT. Germline trimming cut 10 bases from V and 5 bases from J; bases unmatched to any gene: 22. The CDR3 consists of 17 residues. The CDR3 sequence: CAILTTPAKRDWETQYF. CDR3 sequence (DNA): TGTGCCATCTTAACGACCCCCGCAAAGCGGGACTGGGAGACCCAGTACTTC.

This clone was detected only once. The rearrangement joins TRBV7-3 to TRBJ2-5, with 14 bases identical to TRBD2. The CDR3 is 15 residues long. V was pared by 5 bases and J by 4 bases, with 3 bases of the junction left unmatched. Germline values: CDR1 SGHTA, CDR2 FQGTGA. CDR3 region: CASSTGTSGRETQYF. The CDR3 nucleotides are TGTGCCAGCAGCACCGGGACTAGCGGGAGAGAGACCCAGTACTTC.

Only a few counts were recorded for this clone. For the CDR3, the DNA is TGTGCCAGCTCACCAGCCCAGGACAGCACCGGGGAGCTGTTTTTT. Protein product: CASSPAQDSTGELFF. The rearrangement uses TRBV18 and TRBJ2-2, with D tentatively TRBD1 (6 bases). CDR3 length: 15 residues. The V end was cut by 2 bases, the J end by 4 bases, with 11 bases between. Germline assignment: CDR1 KGHSH and CDR2 LQKENI.

The chain joins TRBV7-6 to TRBJ1-4; 8 bases line up with TRBD1. CDR3 length: 14 amino acids. With V trimmed by 3 bases and J by 8 bases, 5 bases remained unmatched. Germline CDR1 is SGHVS and CDR2 is FNYEAQ. This CDR3 reads CASSFQGASEKLFF. The CDR3 DNA sequence: TGTGCCAGCAGCTTCCAGGGGGCGAGCGAAAAACTGTTTTTT.

This rearrangement joins TRBV3-1 (or the pseudogene TRBV3-2) to TRBJ2-7, with TRBD2 matching over 7 bases. Looked up from germline, CDR1 is LGHDT and CDR2 is YNNKEL (reference sequence). V dropped 4 bases and J dropped 0; count of bases not matched to a gene: 6. This CDR3 contains 15 residues. CDR3 bases: TGTGCCAGCAGCCGGGTCGGCGGGAGCTCCTACGAGCAGTACTTC. Protein: CASSRVGGSSYEQYF.

J is TRBJ1-1 and V is TRBV6-4; D possibly corresponds to TRBD1 (6 bases). Trimming took 4 bases from V and 0 from J, leaving 15 bases between them. Per germline, CDR1 MRHNA and CDR2 SNTAGT. The CDR3 loop spans 16 amino acids. The CDR3 protein is CASSAGGGTMNTEAFF. CDR3 sequence (DNA): TGTGCCAGCAGTGCGGGAGGGGGTACGATGAACACTGAAGCTTTCTTT.